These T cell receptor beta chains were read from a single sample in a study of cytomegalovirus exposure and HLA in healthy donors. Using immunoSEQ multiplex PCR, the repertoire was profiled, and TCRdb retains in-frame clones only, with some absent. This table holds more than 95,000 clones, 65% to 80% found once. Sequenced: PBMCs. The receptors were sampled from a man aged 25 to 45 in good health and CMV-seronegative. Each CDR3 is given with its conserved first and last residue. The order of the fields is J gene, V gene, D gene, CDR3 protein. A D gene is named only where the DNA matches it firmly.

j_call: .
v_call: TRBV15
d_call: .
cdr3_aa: CATSRDPGYSYEQYF

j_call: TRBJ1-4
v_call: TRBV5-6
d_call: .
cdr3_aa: CASSLTGTGEKLFF

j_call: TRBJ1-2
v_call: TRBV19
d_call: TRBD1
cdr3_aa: CASEQGVGYTF

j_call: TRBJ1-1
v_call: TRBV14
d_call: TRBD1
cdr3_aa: CASSLLEGQSEAFF

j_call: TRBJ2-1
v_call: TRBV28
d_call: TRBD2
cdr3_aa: CASSPPGGRGGSIAYNEQFF

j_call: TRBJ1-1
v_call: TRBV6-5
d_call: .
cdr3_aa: CATRLAYTEAFF

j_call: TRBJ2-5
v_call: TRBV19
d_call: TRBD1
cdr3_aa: CASSGRGQETQYF

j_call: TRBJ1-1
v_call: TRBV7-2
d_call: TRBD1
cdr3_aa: CASSARDRGFTEAFF

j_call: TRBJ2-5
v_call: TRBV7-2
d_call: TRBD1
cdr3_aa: CASSPQGAIKAQYF

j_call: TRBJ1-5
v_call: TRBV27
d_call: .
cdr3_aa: CASSIKTGGNQPQHF

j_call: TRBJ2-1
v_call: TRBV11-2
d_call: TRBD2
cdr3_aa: CASSLVAGKGNEQFF

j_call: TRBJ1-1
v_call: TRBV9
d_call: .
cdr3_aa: CASSVVVAGAGGTEAFF

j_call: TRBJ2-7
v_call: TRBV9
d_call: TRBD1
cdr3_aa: CASSAGQGAGEQYF

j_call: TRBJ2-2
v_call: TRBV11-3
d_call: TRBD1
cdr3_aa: CASSFSRQGNGELFF

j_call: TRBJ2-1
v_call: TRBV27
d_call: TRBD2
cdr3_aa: CASSPLGSGGNEQFF

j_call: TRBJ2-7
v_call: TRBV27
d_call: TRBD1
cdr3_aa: CASSQGQDYEQYF

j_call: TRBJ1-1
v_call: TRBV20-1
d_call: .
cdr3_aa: CSARVLGGAFF

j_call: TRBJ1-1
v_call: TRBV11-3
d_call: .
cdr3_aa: CASSLGGESNTEAFF

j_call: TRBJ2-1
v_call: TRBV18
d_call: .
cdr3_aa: CASSPRVAAVLNEQFF

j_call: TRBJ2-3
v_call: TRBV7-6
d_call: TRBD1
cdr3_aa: CASSLEEGGQGTDTQYF

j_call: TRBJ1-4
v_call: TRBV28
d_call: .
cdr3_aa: CASSLQGPNEKLFF

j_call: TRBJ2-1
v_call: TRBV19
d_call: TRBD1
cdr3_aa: CASSIRDRTDSSYNEQFF

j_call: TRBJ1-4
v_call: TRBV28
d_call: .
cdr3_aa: CASSSPPLGKDRGKLFF

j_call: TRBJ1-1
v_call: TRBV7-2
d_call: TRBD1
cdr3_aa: CASSSRGRNTEAFF

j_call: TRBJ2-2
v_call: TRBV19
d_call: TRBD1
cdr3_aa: CASHGQGDTGELFF

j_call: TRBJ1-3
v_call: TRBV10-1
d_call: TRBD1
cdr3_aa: CARCDRAHSGNTIYF

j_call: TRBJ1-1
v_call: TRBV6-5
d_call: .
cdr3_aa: CASSYGAPNTEAFF

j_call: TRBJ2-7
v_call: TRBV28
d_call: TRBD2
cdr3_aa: CASLSREGSEQYF

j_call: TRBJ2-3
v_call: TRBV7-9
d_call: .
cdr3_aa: CASRSHEDTQYF

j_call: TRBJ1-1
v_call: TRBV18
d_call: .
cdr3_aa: CASSVQENTEAFF

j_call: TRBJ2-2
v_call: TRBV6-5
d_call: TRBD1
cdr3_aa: CASSRGTGNTGELFF

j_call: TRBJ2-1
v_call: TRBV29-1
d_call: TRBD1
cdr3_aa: CSVEEDGQGSINEQFF

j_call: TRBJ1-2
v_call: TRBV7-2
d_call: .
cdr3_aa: CASSFLIPQGGYTF

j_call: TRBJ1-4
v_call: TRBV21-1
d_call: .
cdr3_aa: CASSVDRGGGLANEKLFF

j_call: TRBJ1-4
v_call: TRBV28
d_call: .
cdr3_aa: CASSPTQTNEKLFF

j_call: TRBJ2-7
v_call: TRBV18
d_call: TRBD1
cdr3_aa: CASSPGTASSYEQYF

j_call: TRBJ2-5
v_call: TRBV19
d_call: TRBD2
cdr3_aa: CASGLAGLQGTQYF

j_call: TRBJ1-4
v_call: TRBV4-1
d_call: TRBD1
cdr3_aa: CASSQVPQGARREKLFF

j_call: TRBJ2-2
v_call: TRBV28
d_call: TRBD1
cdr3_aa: CASKETGLTGELFF

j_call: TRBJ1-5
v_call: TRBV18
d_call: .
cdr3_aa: CASSPQGTLLSNQPQHF

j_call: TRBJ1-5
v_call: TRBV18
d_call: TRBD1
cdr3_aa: CASSHRDSNQPQHF

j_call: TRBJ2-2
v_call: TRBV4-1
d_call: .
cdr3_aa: CASSQDRTAYTGELFF

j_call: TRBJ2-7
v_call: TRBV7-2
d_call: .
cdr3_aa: CASSLTGSSYEQYF

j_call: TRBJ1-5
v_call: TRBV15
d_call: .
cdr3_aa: CATSRDPGYNQPQHF

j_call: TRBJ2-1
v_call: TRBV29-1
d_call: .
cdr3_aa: CSVAIGSSYNEQFF

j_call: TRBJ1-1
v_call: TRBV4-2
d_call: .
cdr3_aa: CASAIEEGGLPEAFF

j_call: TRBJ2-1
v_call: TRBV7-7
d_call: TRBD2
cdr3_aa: CASSFGPAGGPYEQFF

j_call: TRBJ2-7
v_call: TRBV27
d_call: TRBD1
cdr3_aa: CASSLGQGGDEQYF

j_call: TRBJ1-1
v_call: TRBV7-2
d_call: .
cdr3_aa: CASSRGVGMHGTANTEAFF

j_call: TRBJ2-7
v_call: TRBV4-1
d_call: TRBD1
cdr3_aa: CASSQGLQGTVCEQYF

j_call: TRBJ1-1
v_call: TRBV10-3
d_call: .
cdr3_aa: CAISEGSMNTEAFF

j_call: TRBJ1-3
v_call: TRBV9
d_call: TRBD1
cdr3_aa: CASSPGTANTIYF

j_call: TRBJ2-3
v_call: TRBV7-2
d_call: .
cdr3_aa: CASSLIRVTTDTQYF

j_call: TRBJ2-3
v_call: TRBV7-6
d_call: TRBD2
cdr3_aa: CASSLVSGGARYF